This TCR beta chain was profiled in a study of shared clonotypes between healthy human individuals. Profiling relied on immunoSEQ multiplex PCR, and the TCRdb table lists in-frame clones only, not all of them. The sample records millions of clones, just over 90% being singletons. The CDR3 loop spans 13 amino acids. V was clipped by 4 bases and J by 6 bases, with 13 bases between them. The germline V gene has CDR1 SQVTM and CDR2 ANQGSEA. Sequencing was done on a sample of naive CD4+ T cells sorted from blood. Subset in this sample: CD45RA+ positively selected. This chain uses TRBV29-1 with TRBJ2-1; D tentatively fits TRBD1 or TRBD2 (6 bases each). The sequence came from a young man in good health. The CDR3 loop is CSVGGAKGNEQFF. In nucleotides, the CDR3 is TGCAGCGTTGGGGGGGCAAAAGGCAATGAGCAGTTCTTC.